One and the same sample provided the 25 T cell receptor beta chains below, sequenced in a study of graft-versus-host responses after intestinal transplantation. Repertoires were generated with immunoSEQ multiplex PCR, while TCRdb's copy carries only in-frame clones and drops some. The sample shows approximately 54,000 clones, about 90% of them seen only once. Sequences were derived from PBMCs, sampled approximately 97 weeks after intestinal transplant. These receptors all come from a human patient who received an intestinal transplant, so some T cells may come from the graft donor.

The chain uses TRBV5-4 and TRBJ2-5; TRBD2 matches at 10 bases. The germline gives CDR1 SGHNT, CDR2 YYREEE (reference sequence). The CDR3 extends over 13 amino acids. V dropped 4 bases and J dropped 11; count of bases not matched to a gene: 8. The CDR3 region has the DNA TGTGCCAGCAGCCCGGTTAGCGGGGGGCCACAGTACTTC. Translating gives CASSPVSGGPQYF. The full variable domain, with the rest looked up from reference TRBV5-4 and TRBJ2-5, is ETGVTQSPTHLIKTRGQQVTLRCSSQSGHNTVSWYQQALGQGPQFIFQYYREEENGRGNFPPRFSGLQFPNYSSELNVNALELDDSALYLCASSPVSGGPQYFGPGTRLLVL.

In its sample, this clone was seen a few times. CDR3 sequence: CASSLSLRPPRNEQFF. The DNA of the CDR3 is TGCGCCAGCAGCTTGAGTTTAAGGCCCCCCCGCAATGAGCAGTTCTTC. J is TRBJ2-1 and V is TRBV5-1; D uncertain. Trimming removed 1 base at V and 6 bases at J, with 17 bases between. The V gene's germline CDR1 is SGHRS and CDR2 YFSETQ. The CDR3 extends over 16 amino acids.

V gene TRBV28 combines with J gene TRBJ2-7; D is unresolved. CDR3 length equals 13 residues. V lost 2 bases to trimming and J lost 4 bases, with 9 bases between them. The germline gives CDR1 MDHEN, CDR2 SYDVKM. This chain's CDR3 is CASSLQNPYEQYF. CDR3 DNA sequence: TGTGCCAGCAGTTTACAGAACCCTTACGAGCAGTACTTC.

The rearrangement links TRBV7-8 to TRBJ2-3; D might be TRBD1 or TRBD2, each matching 6 bases. The V end was cut by 5 bases, the J end by 6 bases, with 12 bases between. CDR3 size: 13 residues. Germline loops: CDR1 SGHVS, CDR2 FQNEAQ. CDR3 in DNA: TGTGCCAGCAGCATCAGAGGGGGGGATACGCAGTATTTT. Translated, it gives CASSIRGGDTQYF.

This chain joins TRBV11-2 and TRBJ2-1; 7 bases align to TRBD1. The CDR3 contains 14 residues. The V and J ends lost 5 bases and 7 bases, in that order; junction bases with no gene match: 8. Germline assignment: CDR1 SGHAT and CDR2 FQNNGV. In DNA, the CDR3 is TGTGCCAGCAGCCCTCGTAGCAGGGGGAATGAGCAGTTCTTC. This codes for CASSPRSRGNEQFF.

The DNA for the CDR3 is TGCGCCAGCAGCTGGGACAGGGGTAGGGGGACCCAGTACTTC. This gives the protein CASSWDRGRGTQYF. The rearrangement uses TRBV5-1 and TRBJ2-5; 10 nucleotides line up with TRBD1. This CDR3 has 14 residues. V lost 3 bases, J lost 7 bases, and 6 bases stayed unmatched. Germline CDR1 is SGHRS and CDR2 is YFSETQ.

The chain has TRBV9 and TRBJ2-3; the D is unclear. V was shortened by 0 bases and J by 1 base, with 6 bases between the two germline ends. The CDR3 is made up of 14 amino acids. Germline assignment: CDR1 SGDLS and CDR2 YYNGEE. CDR3 nucleotides: TGTGCCAGCAGCGTAGGGATCGGCACAGATACGCAGTATTTT. The encoded protein is CASSVGIGTDTQYF.

Only one count was recorded for this clone. This chain joins TRBV5-4 and TRBJ2-3, with 13 bases identical to TRBD2. Per germline, CDR1 SGHNT and CDR2 YYREEE (reference sequence). The V gene end was trimmed by 3 bases and the J gene end by 4 bases; junction bases not matched to a gene: 8. This CDR3 region has 17 residues. The CDR3 loop is CASSSLTSGGAPDTQYF. In DNA form, the CDR3 reads TGTGCCAGCAGCTCCCTTACTAGCGGGGGGGCACCAGATACGCAGTATTTT.

The rearrangement joins TRBV10-1 to TRBJ2-7; weak D call: TRBD2 (6 bases). Per germline, CDR1 WNHNN and CDR2 SYGVQD (reference sequence). The CDR3 consists of 16 residues. The V end lost 6 bases, the J end lost 0 bases, and 18 bases lay between the germline ends. The CDR3 region has the DNA TGCGCCAGCAGCCCAATAGGGACTCGAAACTCCTACGAGCAGTACTTC. Translated: CASSPIGTRNSYEQYF.

This clone was seen just once. The V call is TRBV4-2, the J call TRBJ1-1; D not certain. The length of the CDR3 is 15 residues. V dropped 1 base and J dropped 4 bases, with 13 bases sitting between them. CDR1 is LGHNA and CDR2 is YNFKEQ in the germline V gene. The CDR3 sequence: CASSQAVSMGTEAFF. The CDR3 nucleotides read TGTGCCAGCAGCCAAGCGGTTTCGATGGGCACTGAAGCTTTCTTT.

The CDR3 reads CASSSGLKNYEQYF. The CDR3 nucleotides read TGTGCCAGCAGTTCTGGGCTGAAAAACTACGAGCAGTACTTC. This chain connects TRBV27 to TRBJ2-7; D unclear. V was trimmed by 4 bases and J by 3 bases, leaving 13 bases between them. Germline V gene lookup returns CDR1 MNHEY and CDR2 SMNVEV (reference sequence). CDR3 length equals 14 residues.

The chain combines TRBV7-2 with TRBJ2-3; unclear D gene. The germline V gene encodes CDR1 SGHTA and CDR2 FQGNSA. The CDR3 sequence is 15 residues long. Deletions cut 3 bases from V and 1 base from J, with 11 bases between. The CDR3 protein is CASSFQRPGTDTQYF. CDR3 nucleotide sequence: TGTGCCAGCAGCTTCCAGCGCCCCGGCACAGATACGCAGTATTTT.

The gene calls are TRBV19 and TRBJ1-5; TRBD1 might be the D (5 bases). V was cut by 5 bases and J by 7 bases, with 18 bases left in between. Germline V gene sequence: CDR1 LNHDA, CDR2 SQIVND (reference sequence). This CDR3 region has 15 residues. CDR3 sequence (DNA): TGTGCCAGTAGTGTGGGACGGACTAGCAGCCAGCCCCAGCATTTT. The encoded protein is CASSVGRTSSQPQHF. The full variable domain, its missing parts supplied by reference TRBV19 and TRBJ1-5, is DGGITQSPKYLFRKEGQNVTLSCEQNLNHDAMYWYRQDPGQGLRLIYYSQIVNDFQKGDIAEGYSVSREKKESFPLTVTSAQKNPTAFYLCASSVGRTSSQPQHFGDGTRLSIL.

The chain uses TRBV4-1 and TRBJ1-2, with D possibly TRBD1 on 6 matching bases. Per the germline V gene, CDR1 is MGHRA and CDR2 is YSYEKL. This CDR3 contains 16 residues. V lost 7 bases and J lost 4, with 22 bases in between. DNA of the CDR3: TGCGCCAGCATGGGGGCAAATGCAGGGGCAGGCTATGGCTACACCTTC. Its translation is CASMGANAGAGYGYTF.

The gene calls are TRBV10-3 and TRBJ1-2; D might be TRBD1 (6 bases). From germline, CDR1 is ENHRY and CDR2 SYGVKD. Trimming took off 0 bases at V and 1 base at J, with 9 bases between the two ends. This CDR3 has 15 amino acids. CDR3 in amino acids: CAISESEQGNYGYTF. The DNA for the CDR3 is TGTGCCATCAGTGAGTCGGAACAGGGTAACTATGGCTACACCTTC.

J is TRBJ2-1 and V is TRBV5-1, with TRBD2 matching over 9 bases. In germline, CDR1 is SGHRS, CDR2 YFSETQ. After removal of 6 bases from V and 7 bases from J, the junction contained 8 bases not matched to a gene. The CDR3 sequence is 14 residues long. The CDR3 DNA reads as TGCGCCAGCAAGGGGACTAGCTGGAGAAATGAGCAGTTCTTC. It is translated as CASKGTSWRNEQFF.

A single count supports this clone. The chain recombines TRBV7-9 with TRBJ1-2, with TRBD1 matching 10 bases. Trimming removed 5 bases from V and 5 bases from J; junction bases left unmatched: 5. The length of the CDR3 is 14 residues. CDR1 is SEHNR, CDR2 FQNEAQ, per germline (reference sequence). The CDR3 nucleotides are TGTGCCAGCAGCCCTGTGGACAGGGGGTATGGCTACACCTTC. Amino acid sequence: CASSPVDRGYGYTF. The full variable domain, completed using reference TRBV7-9 and TRBJ1-2, is DTGVSQNPRHKITKRGQNVTFRCDPISEHNRLYWYRQTLGQGPEFLTYFQNEAQLEKSRLLSDRFSAERPKGSFSTLEIQRTEQGDSAMYLCASSPVDRGYGYTFGSGTRLTVV.

V usage is TRBV6-5 and J usage is TRBJ2-5; 7 nucleotides align to TRBD1. Per germline, CDR1 MNHEY and CDR2 SVGAGI. The CDR3 sequence is 16 residues long. Losses at the gene ends were 0 bases for V and 2 bases for J; bases not matched to a gene: 6. CDR3 nucleotide sequence: TGTGCCAGCAGTTACTCAGAACGGACAGGTCAAGAGACCCAGTACTTC. Its translation is CASSYSERTGQETQYF.

This clone was seen more than once but under ten times. V and J are TRBV4-2 and TRBJ1-1; 7 nucleotides align to TRBD1. The V segment lost 1 base and the J segment 11 bases; nucleotides outside the gene matches: 13. The CDR3 has 15 amino acids. CDR1 is LGHNA and CDR2 is YNFKEQ in the germline V gene. The CDR3 sequence is CASSQVRQGVRGAFF. In DNA, the CDR3 is TGTGCCAGCAGCCAAGTACGACAGGGAGTGCGTGGGGCTTTCTTT.

This clone was recorded once. In DNA, the CDR3 is TGTGCCAGCAGCCAGGATACAGGGGGGATTATAGGCTACACCTTC. This gives the protein CASSQDTGGIIGYTF. The chain has TRBV2 and TRBJ1-2; 8 bases are shared with TRBD1. The germline V gene has CDR1 SNHLY and CDR2 FYNNEI. The CDR3 contains 15 residues. The trim removed 6 bases at V and 8 bases at J, leaving 14 bases unmatched.

The rearrangement uses TRBV29-1 and TRBJ2-2, with a possible D match to TRBD2 (5 bases). V gave up 3 bases and J gave up 6 bases, with 14 bases separating them. Germline V gene lookup returns CDR1 SQVTM and CDR2 ANQGSEA. The CDR3 has 14 residues. In DNA, the CDR3 is TGCAGCGTTGATCGCCGGGGAGATGCCGGGGAGCTGTTTTTT. Amino acids: CSVDRRGDAGELFF.

V usage is TRBV10-3 and J usage is TRBJ2-5, with 11 bases fitting TRBD2. From germline, CDR1 is ENHRY and CDR2 SYGVKD. With V trimmed by 11 bases and J by 3 bases, 5 bases remained unmatched. There are 13 residues in the CDR3. The CDR3 DNA sequence: TGTGCCTCGAAGGGACTAGCGGAAGAGACCCAGTACTTC. This sequence encodes CASKGLAEETQYF.

V usage is TRBV6-1 and J usage is TRBJ1-2; possibly TRBD1 for D (6 bases). V lost 7 bases and J 7 bases, leaving 22 bases between the germline ends. Germline values: CDR1 MNHNS, CDR2 SASEGT. CDR3 length equals 15 residues. The CDR3: CASTRPQGIGGGYTF. The CDR3 DNA follows: TGTGCCAGCACCAGACCTCAGGGGATAGGAGGTGGCTACACCTTC.

The chain combines TRBV11-3 with TRBJ2-5, with D possibly TRBD2 on 7 matching bases. Trimming pared 3 bases from V and 5 bases from J, leaving 13 bases between. Germline values: CDR1 SGHNT, CDR2 YENEEA. This CDR3 contains 14 residues. The CDR3 spells CASSFGGPGETQYF. CDR3 in DNA: TGTGCCAGCAGCTTCGGGGGGCCTGGGGAGACCCAGTACTTC.

This chain links TRBV11-2 with TRBJ1-4; D perhaps matches TRBD1 (5 bases). Germline-derived CDR1 and CDR2 are SGHAT and FQNNGV. V lost 1 base and J 2 bases, leaving 5 bases between the germline ends. This CDR3 has 14 residues. The CDR3 bases are TGTGCCAGCAGCTTAGGGGGCACTAATGAAAAACTGTTTTTT. This codes for CASSLGGTNEKLFF.